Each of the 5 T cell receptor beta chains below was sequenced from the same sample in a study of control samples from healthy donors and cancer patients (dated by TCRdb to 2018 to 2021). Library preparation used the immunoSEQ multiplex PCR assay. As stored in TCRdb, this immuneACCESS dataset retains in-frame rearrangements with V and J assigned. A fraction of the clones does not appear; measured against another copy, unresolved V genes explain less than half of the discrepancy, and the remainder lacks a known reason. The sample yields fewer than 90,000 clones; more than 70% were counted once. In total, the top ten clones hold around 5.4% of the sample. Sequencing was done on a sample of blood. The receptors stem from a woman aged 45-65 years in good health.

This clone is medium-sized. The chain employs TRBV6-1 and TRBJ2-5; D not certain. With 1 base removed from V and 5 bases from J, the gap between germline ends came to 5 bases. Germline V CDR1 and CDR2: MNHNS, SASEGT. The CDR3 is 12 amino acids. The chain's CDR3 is CASSEGWETQYF. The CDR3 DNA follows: TGTGCCAGCAGTGAAGGGTGGGAGACCCAGTACTTC.

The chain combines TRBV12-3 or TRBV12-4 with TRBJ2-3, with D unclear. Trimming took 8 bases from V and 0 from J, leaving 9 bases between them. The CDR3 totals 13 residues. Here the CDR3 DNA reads TGTGCCAGCGGATTAAGTAGCACAGATACGCAGTATTTT. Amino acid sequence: CASGLSSTDTQYF.

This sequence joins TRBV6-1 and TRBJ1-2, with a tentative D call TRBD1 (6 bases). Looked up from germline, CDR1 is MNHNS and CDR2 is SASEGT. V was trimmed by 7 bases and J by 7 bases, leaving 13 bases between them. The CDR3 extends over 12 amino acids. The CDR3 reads CASNPRGAGYTF. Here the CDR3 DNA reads TGTGCCAGCAACCCTAGGGGGGCTGGCTACACCTTC.

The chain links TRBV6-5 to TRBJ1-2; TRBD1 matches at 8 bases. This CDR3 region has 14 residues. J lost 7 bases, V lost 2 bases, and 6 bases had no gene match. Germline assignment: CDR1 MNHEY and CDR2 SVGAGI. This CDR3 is CASSYDGQGRGYTF. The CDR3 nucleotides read TGTGCCAGCAGTTACGACGGACAGGGACGTGGCTACACCTTC.

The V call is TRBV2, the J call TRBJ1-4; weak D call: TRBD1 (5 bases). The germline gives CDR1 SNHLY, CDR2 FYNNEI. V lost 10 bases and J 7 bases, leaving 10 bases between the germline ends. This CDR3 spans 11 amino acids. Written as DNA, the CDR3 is TGTGCCACCCAAAGGGGTGAAAAACTGTTTTTT. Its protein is CATQRGEKLFF.